This T cell receptor (beta chain) was sequenced during a study of blood T cell repertoires in COVID-19. Looking at the study overall: Sources were T cells, B-cell-depleted T cells, or PBMCs; the material itself was cDNA or gDNA.

A few counts support this clone. CDR1 is KGHSH and CDR2 is LQKENI in the germline V gene. V trimming: 4 bases; J trimming: 4 bases; junction bases outside the gene matches: 8. The CDR3 is 16 residues long. Repertoires were generated with immunoSEQ multiplex PCR, while TCRdb's copy carries only in-frame clones and drops some. The repertoire holds about 52,000 clones, with about 88% as singletons. J is TRBJ1-3 and V is TRBV18; TRBD1 matches at 9 bases. This clonotype was sampled from a human donor with active COVID-19. The donor label of this sample is uncertain. The specimen was peripheral blood. CDR3 loop: CASSQGTGFSGNTIYF. In DNA, the CDR3 is TGTGCCAGCTCACAGGGGACAGGGTTCTCCGGAAACACCATATATTTT.